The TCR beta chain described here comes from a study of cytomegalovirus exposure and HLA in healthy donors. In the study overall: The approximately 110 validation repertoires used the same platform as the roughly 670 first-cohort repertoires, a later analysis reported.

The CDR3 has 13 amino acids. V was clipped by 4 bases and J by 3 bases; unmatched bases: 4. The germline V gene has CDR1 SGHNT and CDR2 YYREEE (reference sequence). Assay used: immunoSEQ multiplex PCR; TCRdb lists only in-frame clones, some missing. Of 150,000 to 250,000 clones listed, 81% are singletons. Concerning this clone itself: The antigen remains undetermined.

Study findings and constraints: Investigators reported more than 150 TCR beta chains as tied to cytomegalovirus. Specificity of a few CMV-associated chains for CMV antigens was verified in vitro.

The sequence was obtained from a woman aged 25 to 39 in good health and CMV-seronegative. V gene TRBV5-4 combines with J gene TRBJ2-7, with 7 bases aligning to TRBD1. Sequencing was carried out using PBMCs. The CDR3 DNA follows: TGTGCCAGCAGCCGTAGGGGGCTCTACGAGCAGTACTTC. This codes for CASSRRGLYEQYF.